This T cell receptor (beta chain) was sequenced in a study of cytomegalovirus exposure and HLA in healthy donors. Overall study findings and caveats: A later analysis revealed that TCR association rates differed between HLA loci, peaking at DRB1 and bottoming out at HLA-C. Several top significant clusters appeared, in a later analysis, to be linked to common viral pathogens.

The junction had 14 bases not matched to a gene; V was cut back by 1 base and J by 4 bases. This CDR3 region has 18 residues. CDR1 is SGDLS, CDR2 YYNGEE, per germline. PCR employed 60 Vbeta and 13 Jbeta primers. Libraries were prepared by immunoSEQ multiplex PCR; TCRdb keeps only in-frame clonotypes and omits some of them. The data show around 140,000 clones, with 78% seen just once and less than 3% held by the top ten. About this clone: Antigen unknown.

Specimen: PBMCs. This sequence joins TRBV9 and TRBJ2-1; 7 bases map to TRBD2. This clonotype originated in a female donor in good health and CMV-seronegative. DNA of the CDR3: TGTGCCAGCAGCGTATCACCTAGGGCTAGCGGAGATTACAATGAGCAGTTCTTC. This gives the protein CASSVSPRASGDYNEQFF.